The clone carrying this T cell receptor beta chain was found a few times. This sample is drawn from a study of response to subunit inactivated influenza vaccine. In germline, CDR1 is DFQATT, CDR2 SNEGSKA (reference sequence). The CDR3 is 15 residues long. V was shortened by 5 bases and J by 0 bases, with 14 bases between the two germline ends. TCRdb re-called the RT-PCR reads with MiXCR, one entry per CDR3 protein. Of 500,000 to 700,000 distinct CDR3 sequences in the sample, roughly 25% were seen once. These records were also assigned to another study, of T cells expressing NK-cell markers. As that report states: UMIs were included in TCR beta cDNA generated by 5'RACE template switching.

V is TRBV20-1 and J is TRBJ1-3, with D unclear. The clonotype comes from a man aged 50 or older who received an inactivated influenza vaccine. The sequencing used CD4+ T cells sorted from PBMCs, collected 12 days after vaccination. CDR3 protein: CSAQPRHYSGNTIYF. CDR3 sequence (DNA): TGCAGTGCTCAACCTCGACATTACTCTGGAAACACCATATATTTT.